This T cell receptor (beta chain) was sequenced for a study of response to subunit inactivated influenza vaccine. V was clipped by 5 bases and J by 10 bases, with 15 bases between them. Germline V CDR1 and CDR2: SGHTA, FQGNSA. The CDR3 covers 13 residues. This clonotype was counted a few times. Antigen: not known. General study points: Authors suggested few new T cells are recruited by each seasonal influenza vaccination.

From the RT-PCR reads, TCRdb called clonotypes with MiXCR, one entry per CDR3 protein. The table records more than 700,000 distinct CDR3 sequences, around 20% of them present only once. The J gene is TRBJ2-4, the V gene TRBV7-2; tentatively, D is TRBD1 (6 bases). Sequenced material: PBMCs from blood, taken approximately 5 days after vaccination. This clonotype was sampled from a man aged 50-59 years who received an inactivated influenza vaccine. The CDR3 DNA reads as TGTGCCAGCAGCCCTACGACAGGCCAGATTCAGTACTTC. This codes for CASSPTTGQIQYF.